Below, one T cell receptor (beta chain) is given with its context. Antigen specificity is unknown. This entry comes from a study of cytomegalovirus exposure and HLA in healthy donors. Background on the study: Genotyping of 400 or so donors showed that about 84% belonged to the Caucasian-associated ancestry cluster. General observations from the study: In a later analysis, donors in an Asian-associated ancestry cluster reportedly had fewer N-insertions in productive TCRs than the cohort mean.

CDR1 is MNHEY and CDR2 is SVGAGI in the germline V gene. The CDR3 runs to 13 residues. With 5 bases clipped from V and 4 bases from J, the junction kept 0 bases outside the gene matches. PCR primers comprised 60 Vbeta and 13 Jbeta primers. Original data processing: Later analysis identified roughly 84 million unique TCR beta chains, about 10 million shared. Clones were read by immunoSEQ multiplex PCR, and TCRdb kept only the in-frame ones, dropping some. That table is the source of V, J and clone size, and D and trimming were worked out from the DNA. The sample shows approximately 260,000 clones, 84% of them seen only once.

J is TRBJ2-2 and V is TRBV6-5; 8 bases agree with TRBD1. The clonotype originates from a middle-aged woman in good health and CMV-seropositive. Sequenced: PBMCs. CDR3 bases: TGTGCCAGCAGTGACAGGGGCACCGGGGAGCTGTTTTTT. Its translation is CASSDRGTGELFF.